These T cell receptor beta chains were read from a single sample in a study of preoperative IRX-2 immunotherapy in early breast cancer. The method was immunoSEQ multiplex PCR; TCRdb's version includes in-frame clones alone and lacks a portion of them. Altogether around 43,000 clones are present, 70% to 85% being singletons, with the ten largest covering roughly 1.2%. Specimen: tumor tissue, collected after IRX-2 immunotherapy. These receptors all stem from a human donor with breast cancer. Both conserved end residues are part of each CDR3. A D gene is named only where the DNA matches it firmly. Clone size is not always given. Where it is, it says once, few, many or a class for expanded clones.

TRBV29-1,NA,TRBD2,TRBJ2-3,CSVQGLAGGGDTQYF,TGCAGCGTTCAGGGACTAGCGGGAGGAGGAGATACGCAGTATTTT
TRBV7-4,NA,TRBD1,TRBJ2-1,CASSQGDRVSARAGNEQFF,TGTGCCAGCAGCCAAGGGGACAGGGTCTCGGCCCGCGCGGGTAATGAGCAGTTCTTC
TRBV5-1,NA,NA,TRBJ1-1,CASSLAGETTEAFF,TGCGCCAGCAGCTTGGCTGGGGAAACCACTGAAGCTTTCTTT
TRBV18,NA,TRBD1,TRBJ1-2,CASSPPGTVIYGYTF,TGTGCCAGCTCACCACCCGGGACAGTGATCTATGGCTACACCTTC
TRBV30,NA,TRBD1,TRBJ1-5,CAWGQDSNQPQHF,TGTGCCTGGGGACAGGATAGCAATCAGCCCCAGCATTTT
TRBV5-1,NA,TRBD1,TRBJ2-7,CASSSWRRDRVEQYF,TGCGCCAGCAGCTCCTGGCGCCGGGACAGGGTCGAGCAGTACTTC
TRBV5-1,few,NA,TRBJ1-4,CASSLAFPNEKLFF,TGCGCCAGCAGCTTGGCGTTTCCGAATGAAAAACTGTTTTTT
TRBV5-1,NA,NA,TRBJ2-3,CASSFQAPSTDTQYF,TGCGCCAGCAGCTTTCAAGCGCCTAGCACAGATACGCAGTATTTT
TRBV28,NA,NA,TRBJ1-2,CASSSGVGVRGGYTF,TGTGCCAGCAGTTCTGGCGTGGGGGTAAGAGGTGGCTACACCTTC
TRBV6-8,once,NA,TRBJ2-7,CASSALAAPYEQYF,TGTGCCAGCAGCGCACTAGCCGCCCCCTACGAGCAGTACTTC
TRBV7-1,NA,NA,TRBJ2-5,CASSLGPGETQYF,TGTGCCAGCAGCCTAGGGCCGGGAGAGACCCAGTACTTC
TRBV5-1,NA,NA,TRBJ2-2,CASSLDPGYTGELFF,TGCGCCAGCAGCTTGGACCCTGGCTACACCGGGGAGCTGTTTTTT
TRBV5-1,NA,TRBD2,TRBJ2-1,CASSRLAGEGEQFF,TGCGCCAGCAGCCGACTAGCGGGGGAGGGAGAGCAGTTCTTC
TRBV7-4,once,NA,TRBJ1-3,CASSPRRSGNTIYF,TGTGCCAGCAGCCCTCGGCGATCCGGAAACACCATATATTTT
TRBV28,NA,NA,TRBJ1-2,CASSFRGGGYTF,TGTGCCAGCAGTTTTCGGGGAGGGGGCTACACCTTC
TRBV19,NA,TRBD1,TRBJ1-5,CATSGTGHSNQPQHF,TGTGCCACTAGCGGGACAGGGCATAGCAATCAGCCCCAGCATTTT
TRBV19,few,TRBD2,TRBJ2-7,CASASSGSVHEQYF,TGTGCCAGCGCCTCTAGCGGGAGTGTCCACGAGCAGTACTTC